This T cell receptor (beta chain) derives from a study of shared clonotypes between healthy human individuals (dated by TCRdb to about 2020). Context from the whole study: Three men and a couple of women, aged 18 to 49 years, made up the cohort. Between about 0.85 and 9.5 billion PBMCs per donor were obtained by leukapheresis. Per donor, three plates each were used for CD4 naive and CD4 memory, two for CD8 naive, and one for CD8 memory. Different laboratories and diverse techniques were used to prepare libraries and sequence TCR repertoires, to increase sequencing depth and limit assay-specific biases. Blood TCR repertoires of a handful of healthy adults were deeply sequenced to estimate repertoire size and the extent of clonotype sharing between individuals.

To note about this clone: Its antigen is not yet known. The sample holds no much larger clone one base away, and base qualities are not on file.

Deletion took 2 bases off V and 8 bases off J, with a span of 18 bases between the germline ends. The CDR1 and CDR2 encoded by the germline V gene (reference sequence) are MNHEY and SMNVEV. The CDR3 runs 15 amino acids, cysteine and phenylalanine included. The entry retains the CDR3 DNA only, 45 bases that are in frame from base 1. Results the study describes overall, beyond this receptor: Rarefaction of sorted-subset datasets indicated incomplete sequencing despite the large sequencing depth. Sampling was restricted to blood, and TCR repertoires in tissues likely differ from the TCR repertoires found in blood. Across a handful of donors, approximately 4.9% of naive CD4, approximately 3.5% of naive CD8, roughly 2.2% of memory CD4, and 0.4% of memory CD8 clonotypes were shared. Estimated clonotype richness was generally larger for naive than for memory subsets. Clonotypes shared by all four sorted-subset donors showed higher generation probabilities than non-shared clonotypes. Pairwise subsampling led to the expectation that sequencing depth would affect the degree of clonotype sharing among donors. Because the study included a small number of donors, the genetic and exposure-history diversity represented was limited.

Healthy HIV-negative adults with no recently reported acute infections or vaccinations were included as donors. Every donor was a Caucasian adult residing in Nashville, Tennessee, USA. The CD8 memory samples were a combination of magnetically selected CD45RO+ cells and CCR7-negative CD45RA+ effector memory (TemRA) cells. Blood was collected by leukapheresis, and PBMCs were isolated by Ficoll-Histopaque density gradient centrifugation and then cryopreserved in liquid nitrogen vapor phase. Analytical flow cytometry was used to check the purity and quantity of each magnetically sorted T cell population. From each sorted fraction, genomic DNA was isolated and quantified by UV absorbance on a Nanodrop 2000c. Using the deep immunoSEQ assay, multiplex PCR amplified TCR CDR3 regions from genomic DNA. Genomic DNA extracted from each cell subset was distributed evenly over all wells of several immunoSEQ 96-well plates, and each plate served as one replicate. For sorted subsets, approximately 200 ng of genomic DNA, equivalent to 25,000 to 35,000 T cell genomes, went into each replicate PCR. Purified libraries were measured with a Qubit 3.0 fluorometer, size-checked on a Bioanalyzer 2100, and measured again with the KAPA Library Quantification kit. Every immunoSEQ 96-well plate was sequenced on a separate single-read 150-cycle Illumina NextSeq 550 flow cell. The authors' analysis ran thus. Because the immunoSEQ output included only junctional sequences and no quality scores, the filtering could not be the same as the filtering used for full-length reads. To assign V/J genes and CDR3, sequences were annotated against IMGT germline references using PyIR, a Python wrapper for IgBLAST v1.9. Reads were filtered out if the reads had weak V/J assignments (E-value above 1e-6), no CDR3, stop codons, out-of-frame junctions, or ambiguous translated residues. V3J clonotypes were defined by identical inferred V gene, J gene, and CDR3 amino acid sequence. The percentage overlap between two repertoires was calculated by dividing the number of shared unique clonotypes by the size of the smaller repertoire. Repertoire richness was assessed with RTK rarefaction, the Chao1 estimator, and Recon v2.1 estimates of unobserved clonotypes. Generation probabilities were computed with OLGA for all TCRbeta clonotypes obtained by the gDNA method from a few donors. Not all clones reach the TCRdb copy of this immuneACCESS table, which keeps in-frame sequences only. Checked studies attribute under half of the gap to unresolved V genes and leave the rest unexplained. The V and J calls and clone size are taken from that table; D and trimming were inferred from the DNA. The sample records about 330,000 clones, 80% to 90% of which are singletons. Of the sample, about 16% falls within the top ten clones.

The chain was built from TRBV27 and TRBJ1-2; matching of 5 bases hints at TRBD1 as the D gene. This TCR derives from a young man in good health. Source material: memory CD8+ T cells sorted from blood. The sample's cell subset or site label is to be understood as: CD45RO+ cells pooled with CCR7-negative TemRA cells. The CDR3 region: CASSLIGDPGEGYTF. The nucleotide sequence reads as follows: TGTGCCAGCAGTTTAATTGGGGACCCCGGGGAGGGCTACACCTTC.